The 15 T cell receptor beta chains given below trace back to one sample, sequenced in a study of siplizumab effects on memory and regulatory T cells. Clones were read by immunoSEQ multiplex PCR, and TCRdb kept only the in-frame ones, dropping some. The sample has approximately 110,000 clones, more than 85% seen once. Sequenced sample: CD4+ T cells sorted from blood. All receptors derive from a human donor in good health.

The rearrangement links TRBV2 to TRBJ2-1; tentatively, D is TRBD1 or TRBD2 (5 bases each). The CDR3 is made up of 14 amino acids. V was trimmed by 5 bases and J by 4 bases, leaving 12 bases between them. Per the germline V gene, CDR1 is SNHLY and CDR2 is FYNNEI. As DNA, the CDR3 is TGTGCCAGCAGTTGGGGGAGCCTGTACAATGAGCAGTTCTTC. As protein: CASSWGSLYNEQFF.

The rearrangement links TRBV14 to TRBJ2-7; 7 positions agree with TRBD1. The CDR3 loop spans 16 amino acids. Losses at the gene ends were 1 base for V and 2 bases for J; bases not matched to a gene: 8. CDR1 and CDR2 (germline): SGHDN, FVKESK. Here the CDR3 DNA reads TGTGCCAGCAGCCAAGGTGCCTGGGACAGCACCTACGAGCAGTACTTC. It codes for CASSQGAWDSTYEQYF.

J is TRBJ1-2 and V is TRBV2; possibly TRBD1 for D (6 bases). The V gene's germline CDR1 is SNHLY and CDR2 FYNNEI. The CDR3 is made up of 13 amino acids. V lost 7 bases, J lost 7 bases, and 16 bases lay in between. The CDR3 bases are TGTGCCAGCACTATACAGGGAGTGAGTGGCTACACCTTC. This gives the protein CASTIQGVSGYTF. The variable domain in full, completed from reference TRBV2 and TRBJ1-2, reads EPEVTQTPSHQVTQMGQEVILRCVPISNHLYFYWYRQILGQKVEFLVSFYNNEISEKSEIFDDQFSVERPDGSNFTLKIRSTKLEDSAMYFCASTIQGVSGYTFGSGTRLTVV.

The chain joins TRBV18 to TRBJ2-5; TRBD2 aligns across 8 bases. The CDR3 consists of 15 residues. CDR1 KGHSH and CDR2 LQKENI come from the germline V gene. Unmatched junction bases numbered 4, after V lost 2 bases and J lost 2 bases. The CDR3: CASSPVAGSQETQYF. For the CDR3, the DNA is TGTGCCAGCTCACCAGTAGCGGGGTCACAAGAGACCCAGTACTTC.

CDR3 DNA: TGTGCCATCAGCAACCCAGCGGGGGCGGTTAACATTCAGTACTTC. This gives the protein CAISNPAGAVNIQYF. The chain combines TRBV10-3 with TRBJ2-4, with 8 nucleotides matching TRBD2. The CDR3 has 15 residues. CDR1 and CDR2 from the germline V gene are ENHRY and SYGVKD. Losses at the gene ends were 6 bases for V and 7 bases for J; bases not matched to a gene: 11.

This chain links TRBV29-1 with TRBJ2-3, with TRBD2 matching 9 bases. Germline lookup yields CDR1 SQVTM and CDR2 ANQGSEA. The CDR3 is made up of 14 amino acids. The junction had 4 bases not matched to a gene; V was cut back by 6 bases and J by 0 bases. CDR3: CSVASGASTDTQYF. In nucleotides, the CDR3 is TGCAGCGTCGCTAGCGGGGCTAGCACAGATACGCAGTATTTT.

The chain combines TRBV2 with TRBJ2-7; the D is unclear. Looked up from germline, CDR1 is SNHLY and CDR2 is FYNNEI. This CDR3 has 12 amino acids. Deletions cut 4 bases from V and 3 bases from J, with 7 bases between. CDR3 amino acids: CASSGEIYEQYF. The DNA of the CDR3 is TGTGCCAGCAGTGGCGAGATCTACGAGCAGTACTTC. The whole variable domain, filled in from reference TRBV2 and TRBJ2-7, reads EPEVTQTPSHQVTQMGQEVILRCVPISNHLYFYWYRQILGQKVEFLVSFYNNEISEKSEIFDDQFSVERPDGSNFTLKIRSTKLEDSAMYFCASSGEIYEQYFGPGTRLTVT.

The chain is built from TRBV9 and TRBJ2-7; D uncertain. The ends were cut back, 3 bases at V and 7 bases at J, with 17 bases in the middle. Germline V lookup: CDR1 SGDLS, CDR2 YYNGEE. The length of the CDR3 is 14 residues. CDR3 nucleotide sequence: TGTGCCAGCAGCGAGCAGCCTGAGATGAGGGAGCAGTACTTC. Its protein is CASSEQPEMREQYF.

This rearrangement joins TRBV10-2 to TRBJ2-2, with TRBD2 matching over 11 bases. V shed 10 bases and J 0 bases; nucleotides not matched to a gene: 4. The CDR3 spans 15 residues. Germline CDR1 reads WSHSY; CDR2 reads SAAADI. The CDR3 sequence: CATLAGGTNTGELFF. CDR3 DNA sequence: TGCGCCACCCTAGCGGGGGGTACGAACACCGGGGAGCTGTTTTTT.

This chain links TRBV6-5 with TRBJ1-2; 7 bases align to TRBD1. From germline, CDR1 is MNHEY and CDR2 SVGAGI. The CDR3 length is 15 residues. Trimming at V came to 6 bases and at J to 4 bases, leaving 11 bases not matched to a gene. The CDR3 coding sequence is TGTGCCAGCAGCACCCCTGGACAGGCCCCCTATGGCTACACCTTC. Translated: CASSTPGQAPYGYTF.

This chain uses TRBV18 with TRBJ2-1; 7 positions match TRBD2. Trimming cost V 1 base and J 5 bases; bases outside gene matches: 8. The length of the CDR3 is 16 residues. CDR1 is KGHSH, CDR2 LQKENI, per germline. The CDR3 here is CASSPLSSLADNEQFF. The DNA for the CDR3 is TGTGCCAGCTCACCACTTTCTAGTCTAGCGGACAATGAGCAGTTCTTC.

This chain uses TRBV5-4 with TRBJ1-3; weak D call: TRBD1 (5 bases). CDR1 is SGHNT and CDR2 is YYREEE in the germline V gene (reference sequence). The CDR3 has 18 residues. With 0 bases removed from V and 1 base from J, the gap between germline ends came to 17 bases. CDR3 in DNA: TGTGCCAGCAGCTTGGAGACGTTTTCGGGGGTATCTGGAAACACCATATATTTT. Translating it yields CASSLETFSGVSGNTIYF.

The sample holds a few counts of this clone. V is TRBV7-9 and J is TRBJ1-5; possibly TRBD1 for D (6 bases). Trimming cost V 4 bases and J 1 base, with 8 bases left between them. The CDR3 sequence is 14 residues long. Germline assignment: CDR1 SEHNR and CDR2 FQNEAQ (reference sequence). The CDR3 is CASSSQGSNQPQHF. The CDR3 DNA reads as TGTGCCAGCAGCTCCCAGGGGAGCAATCAGCCCCAGCATTTT.

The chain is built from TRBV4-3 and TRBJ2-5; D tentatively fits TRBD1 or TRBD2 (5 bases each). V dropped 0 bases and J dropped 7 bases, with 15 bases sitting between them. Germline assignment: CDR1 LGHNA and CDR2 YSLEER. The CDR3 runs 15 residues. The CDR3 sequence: CASSQDRGVDGTQYF. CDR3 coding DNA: TGCGCCAGCAGCCAAGATCGAGGGGTAGATGGGACCCAGTACTTC.

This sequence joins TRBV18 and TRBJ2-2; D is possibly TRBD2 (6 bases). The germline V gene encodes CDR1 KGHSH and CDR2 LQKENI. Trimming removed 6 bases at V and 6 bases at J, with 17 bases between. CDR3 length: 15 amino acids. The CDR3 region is CASSPQSRGSGELFF. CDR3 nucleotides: TGTGCCAGCTCCCCTCAAAGCCGGGGGTCCGGGGAGCTGTTTTTT.